This note documents a single T cell receptor (beta chain) sequence. Here immunoSEQ multiplex PCR was the method, and the copy in TCRdb shows in-frame clones only, minus some. The sample contains roughly 380,000 clones, around 85% of which appear only once. The sample belongs to a study of blood T cell repertoires in COVID-19. Germline V gene data show CDR1 as SGHRS and CDR2 as YFSETQ. The J segment lost 9 bases and the V segment lost 4 bases, leaving 5 bases of the junction unmatched. This CDR3 comprises 14 residues. The sequencing sample was made of peripheral blood. The receptor's source is a young woman with acute or convalescent COVID-19. The chain carries TRBV5-1 and TRBJ1-6, with 9 bases lining up with TRBD1. The CDR3 sequence: CASSRGQGISPLHF. In DNA, the CDR3 is TGCGCCAGCAGCAGGGGACAGGGCATTTCACCCCTCCACTTT.